This T cell receptor beta chain was found in a study of Ad26.COV2.S vaccination and SARS-CoV-2 variants. Comments on this clone: Its target is unknown.

Treatment of the sample: 19 received Ad26.COV2.S at low or high dose, single or two shots; about five received placebo; per-sample allocation not given. Collection of samples fell on day 63 after the first vaccine or placebo injection. Findings of the study overall: Substantial breadth was reportedly displayed by spike-specific CD8+ and CD4+ T cell responses after vaccination.

TCRdb's table, derived via immunoSEQ multiplex PCR, lists solely in-frame clones and lacks some. The sample has 380,000 or so clones, about 86% seen once; the top ten hold about 10%. The CDR3 has 17 amino acids. Trimming cost V 0 bases and J 6 bases; bases outside gene matches: 6. The germline CDR1 and CDR2 sequences are KGHSH and LQKENI. The sample in question was peripheral blood, obtained in a trial of Ad26.COV2.S vaccine versus placebo. The sequence was obtained from a person between 18 and 65 years old who received the Ad26.COV2.S COVID-19 vaccine or a placebo. The genes are TRBV18 and TRBJ2-2; 11 bases agree with TRBD2. The CDR3 DNA sequence: TGTGCCAGCTCACCACCTAGCGGGAGGGCCGATGCCGGGGAGCTGTTTTTT. Its translation is CASSPPSGRADAGELFF.